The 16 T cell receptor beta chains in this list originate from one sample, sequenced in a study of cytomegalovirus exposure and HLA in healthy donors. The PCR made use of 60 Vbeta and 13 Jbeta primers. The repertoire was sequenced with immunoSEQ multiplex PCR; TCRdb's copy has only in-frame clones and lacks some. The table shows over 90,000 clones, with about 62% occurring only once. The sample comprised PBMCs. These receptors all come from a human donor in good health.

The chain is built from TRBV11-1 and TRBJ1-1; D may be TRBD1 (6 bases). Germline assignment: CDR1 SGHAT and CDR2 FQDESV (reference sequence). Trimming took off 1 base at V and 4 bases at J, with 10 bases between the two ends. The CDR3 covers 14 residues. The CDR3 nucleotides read TGTGCCAGCAGCTTAGGAGGGGGACCCACTGAAGCTTTCTTT. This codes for CASSLGGGPTEAFF.

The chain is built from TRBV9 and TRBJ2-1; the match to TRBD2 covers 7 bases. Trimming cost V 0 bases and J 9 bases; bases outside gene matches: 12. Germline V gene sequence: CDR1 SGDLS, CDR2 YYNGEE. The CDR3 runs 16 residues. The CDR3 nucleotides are TGTGCCAGCAGCGTAGGTGGCGGGAGTTTAGGAGGTGAGCAGTTCTTC. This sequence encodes CASSVGGGSLGGEQFF.

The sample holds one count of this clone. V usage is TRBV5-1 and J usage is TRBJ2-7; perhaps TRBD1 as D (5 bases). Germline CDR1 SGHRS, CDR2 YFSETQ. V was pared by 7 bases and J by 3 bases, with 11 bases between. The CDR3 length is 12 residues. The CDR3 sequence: CASSPDNYEQYF. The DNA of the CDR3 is TGCGCCAGCTCCCCGGACAACTACGAGCAGTACTTC.

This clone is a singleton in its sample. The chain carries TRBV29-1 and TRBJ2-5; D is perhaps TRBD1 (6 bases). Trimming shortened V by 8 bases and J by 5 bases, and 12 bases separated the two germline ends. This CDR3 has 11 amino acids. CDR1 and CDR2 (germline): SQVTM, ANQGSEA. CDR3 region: CSTSRGETQYF. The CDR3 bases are TGCAGCACCTCAAGGGGGGAGACCCAGTACTTC.

CDR3 in DNA: TGTGCCAGCAGCTCGGGACAGGGGGCCTACGAGCAGTACTTC. Translated, it gives CASSSGQGAYEQYF. The chain recombines TRBV11-2 with TRBJ2-7; TRBD1 matches at 11 bases. J gave up 2 bases and V 4 bases, and 1 base lay outside the gene matches. In germline, CDR1 is SGHAT, CDR2 FQNNGV. The CDR3 is 14 amino acids.

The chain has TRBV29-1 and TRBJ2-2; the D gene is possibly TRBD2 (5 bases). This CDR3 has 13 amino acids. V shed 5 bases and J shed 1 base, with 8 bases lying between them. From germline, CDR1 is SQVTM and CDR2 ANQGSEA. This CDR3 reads CSVLAGNTGELFF. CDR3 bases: TGCAGCGTTCTGGCGGGGAACACCGGGGAGCTGTTTTTT.

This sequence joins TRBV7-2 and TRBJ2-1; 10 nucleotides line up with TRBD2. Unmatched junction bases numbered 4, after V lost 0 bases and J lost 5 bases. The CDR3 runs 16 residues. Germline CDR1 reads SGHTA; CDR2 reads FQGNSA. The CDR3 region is CASSLATSGSHNEQFF. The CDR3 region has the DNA TGTGCCAGCAGCTTAGCGACTAGCGGGTCCCACAATGAGCAGTTCTTC.

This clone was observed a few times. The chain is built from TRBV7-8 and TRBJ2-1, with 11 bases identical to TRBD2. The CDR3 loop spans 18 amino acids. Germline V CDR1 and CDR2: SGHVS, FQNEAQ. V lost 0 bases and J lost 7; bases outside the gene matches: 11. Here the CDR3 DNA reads TGTGCCAGCAGCTTAGCTGGCTCGGGACTAGCGGATGGGAATGAGCAGTTCTTC. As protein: CASSLAGSGLADGNEQFF.

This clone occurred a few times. CDR3 protein: CASSLAGGGQPQHF. DNA of the CDR3: TGTGCCAGCAGCTTGGCGGGAGGGGGTCAGCCCCAGCATTTT. The V and J genes are TRBV5-4 and TRBJ1-5; D possibly corresponds to TRBD1 (6 bases). Germline CDR1 SGHNT, CDR2 YYREEE (reference sequence). Deletions cut 0 bases from V and 6 bases from J, with 10 bases between. The CDR3 length is 14 residues. Full variable domain (outside the CDR3, taken from reference TRBV5-4 and TRBJ1-5): ETGVTQSPTHLIKTRGQQVTLRCSSQSGHNTVSWYQQALGQGPQFIFQYYREEENGRGNFPPRFSGLQFPNYSSELNVNALELDDSALYLCASSLAGGGQPQHFGDGTRLSIL.

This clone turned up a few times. The CDR3 protein is CATAKLQDNEKLFF. The CDR3 bases are TGTGCCACCGCGAAACTCCAGGATAATGAAAAACTGTTTTTT. The genes are TRBV15 and TRBJ1-4; the D is unclear. The germline V gene encodes CDR1 LNHNV and CDR2 YYDKDF (reference sequence). The length of the CDR3 is 14 residues. V was clipped by 8 bases and J by 4 bases, with 14 bases between them. Filled out from reference TRBV15 and TRBJ1-4, the complete variable domain reads DAMVIQNPRYQVTQFGKPVTLSCSQTLNHNVMYWYQQKSSQAPKLLFHYYDKDFNNEADTPDNFQSRRPNTSFCFLDIRSPGLGDTAMYLCATAKLQDNEKLFFGSGTQLSVL.

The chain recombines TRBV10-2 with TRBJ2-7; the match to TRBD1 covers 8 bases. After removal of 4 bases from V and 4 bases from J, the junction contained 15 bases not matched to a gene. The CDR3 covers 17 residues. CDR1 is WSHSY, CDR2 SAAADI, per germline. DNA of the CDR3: TGCGCCAGCAGTGCCATCGGACCCGGGACAGGATCATACGAGCAGTACTTC. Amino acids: CASSAIGPGTGSYEQYF.

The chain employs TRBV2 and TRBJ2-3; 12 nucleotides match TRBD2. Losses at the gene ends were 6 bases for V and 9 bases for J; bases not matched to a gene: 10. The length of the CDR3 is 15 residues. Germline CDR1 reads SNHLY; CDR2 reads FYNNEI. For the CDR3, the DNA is TGTGCCAGCAGACGGACTAGCGGGGCCCGTTCAACGCAGTATTTT. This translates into CASRRTSGARSTQYF. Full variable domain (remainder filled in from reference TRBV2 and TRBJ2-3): EPEVTQTPSHQVTQMGQEVILRCVPISNHLYFYWYRQILGQKVEFLVSFYNNEISEKSEIFDDQFSVERPDGSNFTLKIRSTKLEDSAMYFCASRRTSGARSTQYFGPGTRLTVL.

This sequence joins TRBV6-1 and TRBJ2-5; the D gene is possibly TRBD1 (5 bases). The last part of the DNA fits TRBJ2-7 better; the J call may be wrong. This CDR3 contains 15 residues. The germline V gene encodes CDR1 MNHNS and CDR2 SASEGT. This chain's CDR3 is CASSEAWGRSYEQYF. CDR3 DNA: TGTGCCAGCAGTGAAGCGTGGGGCAGGTCCTACGAGCAGTACTTC.

The CDR3 nucleotides read TGTGCCAGCAGTGATCTGGACGAGGGCGGCTACACCTTC. Translation: CASSDLDEGGYTF. This chain links TRBV2 with TRBJ1-2; D is unresolved. The CDR3 covers 13 residues. Trimming pared 3 bases from V and 8 bases from J, leaving 13 bases between. Per germline, CDR1 SNHLY and CDR2 FYNNEI. Based on the CDR3 plus reference TRBV2 and TRBJ1-2, the full variable domain is EPEVTQTPSHQVTQMGQEVILRCVPISNHLYFYWYRQILGQKVEFLVSFYNNEISEKSEIFDDQFSVERPDGSNFTLKIRSTKLEDSAMYFCASSDLDEGGYTFGSGTRLTVV.

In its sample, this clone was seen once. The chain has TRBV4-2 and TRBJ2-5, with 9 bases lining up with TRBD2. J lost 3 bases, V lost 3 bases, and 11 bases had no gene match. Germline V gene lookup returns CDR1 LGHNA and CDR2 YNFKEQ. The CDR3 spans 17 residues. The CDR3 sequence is CASSQIGGSGSEETQYF. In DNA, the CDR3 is TGTGCCAGCAGCCAGATCGGCGGTAGCGGGAGCGAAGAGACCCAGTACTTC.

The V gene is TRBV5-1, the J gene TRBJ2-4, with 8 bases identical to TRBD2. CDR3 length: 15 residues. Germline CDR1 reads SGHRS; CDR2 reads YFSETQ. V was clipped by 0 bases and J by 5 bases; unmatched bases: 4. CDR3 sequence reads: CASSLAPGLENIQYF. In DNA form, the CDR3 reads TGCGCCAGCAGCTTGGCGCCGGGACTAGAAAACATTCAGTACTTC. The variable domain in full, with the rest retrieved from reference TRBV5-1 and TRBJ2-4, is KAGVTQTPRYLIKTRGQQVTLSCSPISGHRSVSWYQQTPGQGLQFLFEYFSETQRNKGNFPGRFSGRQFSNSRSEMNVSTLELGDSALYLCASSLAPGLENIQYFGAGTRLSVL.